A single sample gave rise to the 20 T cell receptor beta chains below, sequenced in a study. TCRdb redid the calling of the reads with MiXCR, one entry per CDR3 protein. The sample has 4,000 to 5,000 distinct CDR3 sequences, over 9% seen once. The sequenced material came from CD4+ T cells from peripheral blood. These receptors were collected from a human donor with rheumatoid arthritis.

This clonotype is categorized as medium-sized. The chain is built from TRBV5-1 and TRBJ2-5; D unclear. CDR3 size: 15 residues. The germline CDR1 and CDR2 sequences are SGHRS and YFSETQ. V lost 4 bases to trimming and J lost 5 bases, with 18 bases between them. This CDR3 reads CASSPTGARGETQYF. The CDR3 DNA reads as TGCGCCAGCAGCCCGACTGGTGCCCGCGGTGAGACCCAGTACTTC.

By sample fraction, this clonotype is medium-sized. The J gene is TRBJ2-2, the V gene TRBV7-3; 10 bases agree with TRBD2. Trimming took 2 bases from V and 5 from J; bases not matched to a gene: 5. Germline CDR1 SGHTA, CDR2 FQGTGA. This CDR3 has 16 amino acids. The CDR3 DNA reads TGTGCCAGCAGCTTAGGAGTTAGCGGGAGGACCGGGGAGCTGTTTTTT. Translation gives CASSLGVSGRTGELFF.

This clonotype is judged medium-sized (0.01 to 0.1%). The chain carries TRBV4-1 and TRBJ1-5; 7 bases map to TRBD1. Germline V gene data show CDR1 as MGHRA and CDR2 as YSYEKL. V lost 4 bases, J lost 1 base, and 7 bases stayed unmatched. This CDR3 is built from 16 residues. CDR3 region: CASSPTGMFSNQPQHF. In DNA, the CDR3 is TGCGCCAGCAGCCCGACAGGGATGTTCAGCAATCAGCCCCAGCATTTT.

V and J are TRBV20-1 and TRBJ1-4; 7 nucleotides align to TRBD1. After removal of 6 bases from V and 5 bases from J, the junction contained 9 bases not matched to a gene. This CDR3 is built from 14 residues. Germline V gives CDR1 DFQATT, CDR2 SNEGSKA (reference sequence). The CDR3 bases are TGCAGTGCCCGGTTCGACAGGGTGAATGAAAAACTGTTTTTT. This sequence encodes CSARFDRVNEKLFF.

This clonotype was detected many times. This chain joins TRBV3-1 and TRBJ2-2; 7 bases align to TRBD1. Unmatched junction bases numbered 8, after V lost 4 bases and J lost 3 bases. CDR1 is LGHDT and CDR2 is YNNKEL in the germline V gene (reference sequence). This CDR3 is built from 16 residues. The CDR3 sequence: CASSLGTATDTGELFF. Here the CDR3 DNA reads TGTGCCAGCAGCCTCGGGACAGCCACCGACACCGGGGAGCTGTTTTTT.

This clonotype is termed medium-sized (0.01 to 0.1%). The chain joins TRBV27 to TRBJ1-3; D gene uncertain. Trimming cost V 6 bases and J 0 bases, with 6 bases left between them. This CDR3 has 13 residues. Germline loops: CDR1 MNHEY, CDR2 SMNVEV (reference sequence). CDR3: CASRQISGNTIYF. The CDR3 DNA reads TGTGCCAGCAGACAGATCTCTGGAAACACCATATATTTT.

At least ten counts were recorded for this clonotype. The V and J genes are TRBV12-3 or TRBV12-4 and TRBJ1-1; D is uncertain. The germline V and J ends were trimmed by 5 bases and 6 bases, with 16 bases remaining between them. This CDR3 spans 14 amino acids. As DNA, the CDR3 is TGTGCCAGCAGTCCCGGCACGAACTTGCCTGAAGCTTTCTTT. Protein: CASSPGTNLPEAFF.

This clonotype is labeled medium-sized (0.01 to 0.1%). The CDR3 DNA reads as TGTGCCAGCAGCGCGGACTGGAATCAGCCCCAGCATTTT. Translation gives CASSADWNQPQHF. The rearrangement joins TRBV6-1 to TRBJ1-5; the D is unclear. V lost 6 bases and J lost 4, with 10 bases in between. The CDR3 totals 13 residues. The germline V gene encodes CDR1 MNHNS and CDR2 SASEGT.

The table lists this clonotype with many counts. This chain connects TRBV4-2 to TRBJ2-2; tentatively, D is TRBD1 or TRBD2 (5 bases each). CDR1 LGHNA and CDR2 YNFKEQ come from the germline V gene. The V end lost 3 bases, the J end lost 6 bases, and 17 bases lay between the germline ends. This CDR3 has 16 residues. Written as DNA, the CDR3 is TGTGCCAGCAGCCACCCCGGGACGAGTGATTCCGGGGAGCTGTTTTTT. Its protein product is CASSHPGTSDSGELFF.

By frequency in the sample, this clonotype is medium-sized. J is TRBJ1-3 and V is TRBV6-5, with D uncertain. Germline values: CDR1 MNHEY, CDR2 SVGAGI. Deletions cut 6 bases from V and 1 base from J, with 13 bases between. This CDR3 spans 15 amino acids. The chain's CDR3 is CASSRGSQSGNTIYF. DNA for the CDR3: TGTGCCAGCAGCCGCGGGTCTCAATCTGGAAACACCATATATTTT.

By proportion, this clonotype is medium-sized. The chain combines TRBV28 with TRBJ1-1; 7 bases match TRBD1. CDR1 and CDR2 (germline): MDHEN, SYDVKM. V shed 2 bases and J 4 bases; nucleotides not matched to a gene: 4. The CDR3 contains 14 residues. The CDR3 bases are TGTGCCAGCAGTTTACCGCAGGGGGTCACTGAAGCTTTCTTT. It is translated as CASSLPQGVTEAFF.

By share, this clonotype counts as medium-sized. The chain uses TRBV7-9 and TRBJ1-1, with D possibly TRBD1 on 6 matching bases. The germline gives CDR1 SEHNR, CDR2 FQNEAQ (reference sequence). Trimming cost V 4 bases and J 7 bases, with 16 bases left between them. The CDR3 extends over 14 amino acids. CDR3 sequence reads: CASSSTQGHGEAFF. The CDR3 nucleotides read TGTGCCAGCAGCTCAACTCAGGGGCACGGTGAAGCTTTCTTT.

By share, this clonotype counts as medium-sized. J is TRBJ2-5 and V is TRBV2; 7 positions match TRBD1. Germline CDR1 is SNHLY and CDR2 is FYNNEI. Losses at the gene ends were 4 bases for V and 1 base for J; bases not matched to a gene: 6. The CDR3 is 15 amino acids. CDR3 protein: CASSAGTAIQETQYF. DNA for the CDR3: TGTGCCAGCAGTGCGGGGACAGCCATCCAAGAGACCCAGTACTTC. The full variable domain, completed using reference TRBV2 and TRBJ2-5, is EPEVTQTPSHQVTQMGQEVILRCVPISNHLYFYWYRQILGQKVEFLVSFYNNEISEKSEIFDDQFSVERPDGSNFTLKIRSTKLEDSAMYFCASSAGTAIQETQYFGPGTRLLVL.

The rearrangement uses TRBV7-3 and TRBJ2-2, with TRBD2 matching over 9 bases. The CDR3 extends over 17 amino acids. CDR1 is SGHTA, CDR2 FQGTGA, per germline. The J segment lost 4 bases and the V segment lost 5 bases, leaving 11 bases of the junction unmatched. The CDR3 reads CASSPRGGRAGTGELFF. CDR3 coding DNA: TGTGCCAGCAGCCCCCGGGGCGGGAGGGCCGGCACCGGGGAGCTGTTTTTT.

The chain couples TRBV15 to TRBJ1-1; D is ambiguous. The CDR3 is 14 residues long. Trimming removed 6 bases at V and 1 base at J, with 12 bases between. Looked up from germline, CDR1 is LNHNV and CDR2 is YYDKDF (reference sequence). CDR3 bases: TGTGCCACCAGGGGTTACCGTGGGAACACTGAAGCTTTCTTT. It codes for CATRGYRGNTEAFF.

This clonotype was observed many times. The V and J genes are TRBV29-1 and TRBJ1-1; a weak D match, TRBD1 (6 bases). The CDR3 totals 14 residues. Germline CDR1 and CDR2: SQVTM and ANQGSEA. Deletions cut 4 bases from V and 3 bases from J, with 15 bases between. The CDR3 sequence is CSVGSSKGDTEAFF. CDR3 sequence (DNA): TGCAGCGTTGGAAGTTCCAAGGGGGACACTGAAGCTTTCTTT.

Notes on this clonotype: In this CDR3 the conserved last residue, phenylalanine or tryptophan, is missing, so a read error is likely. CDR3 in amino acids: CANSLGDAADTQYL. In DNA form, the CDR3 reads TGCGCCAACAGCTTGGGGGACGCAGCAGATACGCAGTATTTG. The V and J genes are TRBV5-1 and TRBJ2-3; D possibly matches TRBD1 or TRBD2 (5 bases each). CDR3 size: 14 residues. Germline V gene sequence: CDR1 SGHRS, CDR2 YFSETQ.

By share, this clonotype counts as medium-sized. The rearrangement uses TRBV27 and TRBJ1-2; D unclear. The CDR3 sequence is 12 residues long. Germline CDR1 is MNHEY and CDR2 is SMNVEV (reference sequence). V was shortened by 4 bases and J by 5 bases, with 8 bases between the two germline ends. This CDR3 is CASSSDGYGYTF. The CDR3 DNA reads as TGTGCCAGCAGTTCGGACGGATATGGCTACACCTTC.

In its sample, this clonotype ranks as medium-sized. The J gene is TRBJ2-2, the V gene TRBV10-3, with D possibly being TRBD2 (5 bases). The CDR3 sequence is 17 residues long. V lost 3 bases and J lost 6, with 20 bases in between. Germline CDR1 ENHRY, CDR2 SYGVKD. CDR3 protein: CAISDPRSGYGAGELFF. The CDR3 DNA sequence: TGTGCCATCAGTGATCCGAGGAGCGGCTACGGCGCCGGGGAGCTGTTTTTT.

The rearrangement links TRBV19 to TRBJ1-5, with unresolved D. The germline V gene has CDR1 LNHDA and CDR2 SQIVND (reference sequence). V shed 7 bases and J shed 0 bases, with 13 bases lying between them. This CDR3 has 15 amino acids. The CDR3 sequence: CASMGLEYSNQPQHF. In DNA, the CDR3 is TGTGCCAGTATGGGCCTGGAGTATAGCAATCAGCCCCAGCATTTT. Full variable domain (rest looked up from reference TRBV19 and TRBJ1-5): DGGITQSPKYLFRKEGQNVTLSCEQNLNHDAMYWYRQDPGQGLRLIYYSQIVNDFQKGDIAEGYSVSREKKESFPLTVTSAQKNPTAFYLCASMGLEYSNQPQHFGDGTRLSIL.